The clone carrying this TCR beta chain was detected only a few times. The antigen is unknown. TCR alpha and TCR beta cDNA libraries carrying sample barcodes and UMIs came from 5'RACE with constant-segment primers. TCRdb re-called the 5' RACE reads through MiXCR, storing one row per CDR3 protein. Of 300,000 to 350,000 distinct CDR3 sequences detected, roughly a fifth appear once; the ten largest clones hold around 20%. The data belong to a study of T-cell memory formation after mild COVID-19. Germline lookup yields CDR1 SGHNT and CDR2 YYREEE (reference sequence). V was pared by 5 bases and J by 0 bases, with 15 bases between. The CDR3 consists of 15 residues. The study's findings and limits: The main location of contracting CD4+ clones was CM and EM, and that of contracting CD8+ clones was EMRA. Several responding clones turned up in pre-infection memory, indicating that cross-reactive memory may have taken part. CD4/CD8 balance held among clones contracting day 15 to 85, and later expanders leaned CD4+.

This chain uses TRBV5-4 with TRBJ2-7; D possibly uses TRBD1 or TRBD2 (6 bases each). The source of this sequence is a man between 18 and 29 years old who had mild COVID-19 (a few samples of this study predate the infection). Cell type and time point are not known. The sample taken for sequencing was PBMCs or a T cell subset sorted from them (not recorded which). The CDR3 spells CASRPRGAPSYEQYF. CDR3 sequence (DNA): TGTGCCAGCAGACCAAGGGGGGCCCCCTCCTACGAGCAGTACTTC.